These 25 T cell receptor beta chains share one sample of origin, sequenced in a study of Ad26.COV2.S vaccination and SARS-CoV-2 variants. Treatment noted: roughly 20 received Ad26.COV2.S at low or high dose, single or two shots; 5 received placebo; per-sample allocation not given. Sampling occurred on day 63 after the first vaccine or placebo injection. Sequencing was performed with immunoSEQ multiplex PCR; in TCRdb, only in-frame clones are kept and a portion is missing. The data hold about 390,000 clones, with roughly nine tenths observed a single time. Specimen: peripheral blood, collected in a trial of Ad26.COV2.S vaccine versus placebo. These receptors originate from a person aged 18-65 years who received the Ad26.COV2.S COVID-19 vaccine or a placebo.

Only one count was recorded for this clone. The chain combines TRBV30 with TRBJ1-4, with no clear D. CDR3 length: 12 residues. Between the trimmed V and J ends, which lost 4 bases and 6 bases, there was a span of 9 bases. The germline V gene encodes CDR1 GTSNPN and CDR2 SVGIG (reference sequence). The CDR3 DNA is TGTGCCTGGAACCTCATTGATGAAAAACTGTTTTTT. It yields the protein CAWNLIDEKLFF.

The chain uses TRBV3-1 (or the pseudogene TRBV3-2) and TRBJ2-3; 13 positions agree with TRBD2. With V trimmed by 0 bases and J by 2 bases, 5 bases remained unmatched. The CDR3 spans 18 residues. Looked up from germline, CDR1 is LGHDT and CDR2 is YNNKEL (reference sequence). The CDR3 DNA sequence: TGTGCCAGCAGCCAAGATCGAGGACTAGCGGGGGCCACAGATACGCAGTATTTT. This encodes CASSQDRGLAGATDTQYF.

As DNA, the CDR3 is TGTGCTAGTGGTTTGTATAGGGGCATACCAGGCGAGCAGTACTTC. Its protein is CASGLYRGIPGEQYF. V usage is TRBV12-5 and J usage is TRBJ2-7, with D possibly TRBD1 on 5 matching bases. CDR1 and CDR2 from the germline V gene are LGHNT and FRNRAP. Trimming cost V 2 bases and J 6 bases, with 17 bases left between them. The CDR3 runs 15 residues.

This clone has just one count. The chain has TRBV7-9 and TRBJ2-5; D is unresolved. This CDR3 is built from 16 residues. V was pared by 3 bases and J by 1 base, with 15 bases between. CDR1 SEHNR and CDR2 FQNEAQ come from the germline V gene (reference sequence). The CDR3 reads CASSLSGLYLQETQYF. The CDR3 DNA reads TGTGCCAGCAGCTTGTCCGGGTTATACCTCCAAGAGACCCAGTACTTC. Supplemented by reference TRBV7-9 and TRBJ2-5, the full variable domain reads DTGVSQNPRHKITKRGQNVTFRCDPISEHNRLYWYRQTLGQGPEFLTYFQNEAQLEKSRLLSDRFSAERPKGSFSTLEIQRTEQGDSAMYLCASSLSGLYLQETQYFGPGTRLLVL.

The rearrangement uses TRBV3-1 (or the pseudogene TRBV3-2) and TRBJ1-5; D is possibly TRBD1 (5 bases). V lost 4 bases to trimming and J lost 5 bases, with 36 bases between them. Germline lookup yields CDR1 LGHDT and CDR2 YNNKEL (reference sequence). This CDR3 region has 22 residues. The DNA of the CDR3 is TGTGCCAGCAGCCTAAGAGCGGATGTTCTTCATTCCGGGGAGGGGATCCATCAGCCCCAGCATTTT. Its protein product is CASSLRADVLHSGEGIHQPQHF.

A word on this clone: Distinct nucleotide sequences in the sample also encode this CDR3. The rearrangement uses TRBV11-2 and TRBJ1-1; D is undetermined. V was clipped by 1 base and J by 6 bases, with 6 bases between them. Germline CDR1 and CDR2: SGHAT and FQNNGV. This CDR3 contains 12 residues. The CDR3 bases are TGTGCCAGCAGCTTAGCTGGGGCTGAAGCTTTCTTT. The encoded protein is CASSLAGAEAFF. Supplemented by reference TRBV11-2 and TRBJ1-1, the full variable domain reads EAGVAQSPRYKIIEKRQSVAFWCNPISGHATLYWYQQILGQGPKLLIQFQNNGVVDDSQLPKDRFSAERLKGVDSTLKIQPAKLEDSAVYLCASSLAGAEAFFGQGTRLTVV.

V usage is TRBV6-2 or TRBV6-3 and J usage is TRBJ2-7; no reliable D call. This CDR3 is 12 amino acids long. Germline values: CDR1 MNHEY, CDR2 SVGEGT. V shed 6 bases and J shed 2 bases, with 8 bases lying between them. The CDR3 DNA is TGTGCCAGCAGCGACGATCCCTACGAGCAGTACTTC. Its protein is CASSDDPYEQYF.

The J gene is TRBJ1-1, the V gene TRBV28, with TRBD1 as a possible D gene (6 bases). This CDR3 has 16 amino acids. Germline V gene sequence: CDR1 MDHEN, CDR2 SYDVKM. The germline V and J ends were trimmed by 4 bases and 3 bases, with 18 bases remaining between them. The CDR3 DNA reads TGTGCCAGCAGTTCAGATTGGGCAGGGGCAGACACTGAAGCTTTCTTT. It encodes CASSSDWAGADTEAFF.

V usage is TRBV19 and J usage is TRBJ1-5; D may be TRBD1 (5 bases). The germline V gene has CDR1 LNHDA and CDR2 SQIVND (reference sequence). V was cut by 5 bases and J by 3 bases, with 14 bases left in between. The CDR3 length is 15 residues. The CDR3 spells CASSATGRDNQPQHF. CDR3 nucleotide sequence: TGTGCCAGTAGTGCCACGGGACGCGACAATCAGCCCCAGCATTTT.

J is TRBJ2-5 and V is TRBV5-1; the match to TRBD1 covers 8 bases. Germline-derived CDR1 and CDR2 are SGHRS and YFSETQ. V lost 4 bases, J lost 2 bases, and 4 bases stayed unmatched. The CDR3 extends over 14 amino acids. In DNA, the CDR3 is TGCGCCAGCAGCAGCACAGGGGGGCAAGAGACCCAGTACTTC. Its translation is CASSSTGGQETQYF.

With respect to this clone: In the same sample, other DNA sequences code for this CDR3. V usage is TRBV18 and J usage is TRBJ2-3; D gene ambiguous. This CDR3 contains 13 residues. The V gene lost 0 bases and the J gene lost 3 bases, with 4 bases spanning the gap. Germline V gives CDR1 KGHSH, CDR2 LQKENI. CDR3 sequence: CASSPPGTDTQYF. In nucleotides, the CDR3 is TGTGCCAGCTCACCACCGGGTACAGATACGCAGTATTTT.

V and J are TRBV19 and TRBJ2-2; tentatively, D is TRBD1 or TRBD2 (5 bases each). In germline, CDR1 is LNHDA, CDR2 SQIVND (reference sequence). The CDR3 runs 17 residues. Trimming removed 3 bases at V and 8 bases at J, with 22 bases between. CDR3: CASSIQGVRSSIGELFF. The CDR3 DNA reads TGTGCCAGTAGTATCCAGGGAGTGAGGTCGTCAATTGGGGAGCTGTTTTTT. Complete variable domain (other parts from reference TRBV19 and TRBJ2-2): DGGITQSPKYLFRKEGQNVTLSCEQNLNHDAMYWYRQDPGQGLRLIYYSQIVNDFQKGDIAEGYSVSREKKESFPLTVTSAQKNPTAFYLCASSIQGVRSSIGELFFGEGSRLTVL.

Remarks on this clone: At one end, the junction sequence differs from germline, possibly due to a read error. The rearrangement uses TRBV7-2 and TRBJ1-6; a possible D gene is TRBD1 (5 bases). Germline V gene lookup returns CDR1 SGHTA and CDR2 FQGNSA. The CDR3 consists of 12 residues. The CDR3 DNA reads TGTGCCAGCTGCTTTGACCGGGACCCCCTCCACTTT. Its protein product is CASCFDRDPLHF.

J is TRBJ1-5 and V is TRBV25-1, with D possibly being TRBD1 (5 bases). The CDR3 has 15 amino acids. Trimming left V 4 bases short and J 2 bases short, with 12 bases between. Germline V CDR1 and CDR2: MGHDK, SYGVNS. CDR3 amino acids: CASSGQGGGNQPQHF. CDR3 sequence (DNA): TGTGCCAGCAGTGGCCAGGGCGGGGGCAATCAGCCCCAGCATTTT.

The gene calls are TRBV3-1 (or the pseudogene TRBV3-2) and TRBJ1-1; TRBD1 is a possible D gene (6 bases). Germline V CDR1 and CDR2: LGHDT, YNNKEL (reference sequence). Deletions cut 4 bases from V and 1 base from J, with 10 bases between. The CDR3 is 14 amino acids. The CDR3 loop reads CASSRGARNTEAFF. DNA for the CDR3: TGTGCCAGCAGCCGGGGGGCTAGGAACACTGAAGCTTTCTTT.

The genes are TRBV7-9 and TRBJ1-2; a possible D gene is TRBD1 (5 bases). Trimming pared 5 bases from V and 4 bases from J, leaving 20 bases between. From germline, CDR1 is SEHNR and CDR2 FQNEAQ (reference sequence). The CDR3 totals 16 residues. The chain's CDR3 is CASSQGSALRGYGYTF. CDR3 nucleotides: TGTGCCAGCAGCCAGGGCAGCGCGCTCCGGGGCTATGGCTACACCTTC. The full variable domain, completed using reference TRBV7-9 and TRBJ1-2, is DTGVSQNPRHKITKRGQNVTFRCDPISEHNRLYWYRQTLGQGPEFLTYFQNEAQLEKSRLLSDRFSAERPKGSFSTLEIQRTEQGDSAMYLCASSQGSALRGYGYTFGSGTRLTVV.

The chain recombines TRBV18 with TRBJ1-5, with 7 bases identical to TRBD1. The CDR3 is 16 residues long. The V gene end was trimmed by 6 bases and the J gene end by 3 bases; junction bases not matched to a gene: 11. Germline CDR1 is KGHSH and CDR2 is LQKENI. In nucleotides, the CDR3 is TGTGCCAGCTCGCCCGACCGGGACAGTCCCAATCAGCCCCAGCATTTT. Residues: CASSPDRDSPNQPQHF.

The rearrangement links TRBV12-5 to TRBJ2-3, with TRBD1 matching over 9 bases. J was trimmed by 4 bases and V by 3 bases; bases with no gene match: 5. The V gene's germline CDR1 is LGHNT and CDR2 FRNRAP. CDR3 length equals 15 residues. The CDR3 DNA sequence: TGTGCTAGTGGTTTTGGGACAGGGAGGGCAGATACGCAGTATTTT. Protein product: CASGFGTGRADTQYF.

The chain couples TRBV7-9 to TRBJ2-7, with D maybe TRBD1 (6 bases). The CDR3 sequence is 16 residues long. The germline V and J ends were trimmed by 7 bases and 1 base, with 20 bases remaining between them. Germline V gene data show CDR1 as SEHNR and CDR2 as FQNEAQ (reference sequence). CDR3 loop: CASTAPDPDSSYEQYF. In nucleotides, the CDR3 is TGTGCCAGCACCGCGCCAGACCCGGACAGTTCCTACGAGCAGTACTTC.

The rearrangement joins TRBV29-1 to TRBJ1-1, with D unclear. V lost 7 bases and J 1 base, leaving 4 bases between the germline ends. Germline CDR1 SQVTM, CDR2 ANQGSEA. CDR3 length equals 10 residues. CDR3 amino acids: CSAQNTEAFF. CDR3 in DNA: TGCAGCGCACAGAACACTGAAGCTTTCTTT.

The chain joins TRBV6-5 to TRBJ1-5; D gene unclear. The CDR3 runs to 15 residues. Germline V gene lookup returns CDR1 MNHEY and CDR2 SVGAGI. V was clipped by 5 bases and J by 6 bases, with 17 bases between them. The CDR3 nucleotides are TGTGCCAGCAGTAAGCGGGTGGACGGGAGTCAGCCCCAGCATTTT. As protein: CASSKRVDGSQPQHF.

The rearrangement joins TRBV2 to TRBJ2-3, with 7 bases fitting TRBD1. With V trimmed by 3 bases and J by 3 bases, 9 bases remained unmatched. The CDR3 is 16 amino acids. CDR1 is SNHLY, CDR2 FYNNEI, per germline. CDR3 bases: TGTGCCAGCAGTGATAATCCCGGGACAGTTACAGATACGCAGTATTTT. Amino acid sequence: CASSDNPGTVTDTQYF.

For the CDR3, the DNA is TGTGCCAGCAGTCCAGGTATGGGGACAGGTGACGCTTTCTTT. As protein: CASSPGMGTGDAFF. The chain recombines TRBV27 with TRBJ1-1, with 8 bases lining up with TRBD1. The V and J ends lost 5 bases and 11 bases, in that order; junction bases with no gene match: 13. The CDR3 loop spans 14 amino acids. CDR1 is MNHEY, CDR2 SMNVEV, per germline (reference sequence).

The chain links TRBV28 to TRBJ2-3; D call uncertain. Trimming stripped 2 bases from V and 0 bases from J, with 18 bases between. The CDR3 is 18 residues long. Per germline, CDR1 MDHEN and CDR2 SYDVKM. Here the CDR3 reads CASSLTSEGLLSTDTQYF. The CDR3, as DNA: TGTGCCAGCAGTTTAACATCTGAAGGGCTTCTCAGCACAGATACGCAGTATTTT.

The CDR3 loop reads CASSQESSGGAADTQYF. The CDR3 nucleotides read TGTGCCAGCAGCCAAGAGAGTAGCGGGGGGGCGGCAGATACGCAGTATTTT. This rearrangement joins TRBV3-1 (or the pseudogene TRBV3-2) to TRBJ2-3, with 11 bases matching TRBD2. V trimming: 0 bases; J trimming: 4 bases; junction bases outside the gene matches: 6. The length of the CDR3 is 17 residues. Germline CDR1 and CDR2: LGHDT and YNNKEL (reference sequence).